These T cell receptor beta chains were read from a single sample in a study of cytomegalovirus exposure and HLA in healthy donors. Some clones are missing from TCRdb's copy, which holds only in-frame ones; the method was immunoSEQ multiplex PCR. The sample has fewer than 110,000 clones, 79% seen once. The sequencing input was PBMCs. These receptors all come from a man aged 45 to 65 in good health and CMV-seropositive. Both conserved end residues are trimmed from each CDR3.

cdr3_length j_call v_call cdr3_aa
12 TRBJ2-5 TRBV7-8 ASSPFSVEETQY
13 TRBJ1-4 TRBV5-1 ASSLERGGSEKLF
14 TRBJ2-3 TRBV7-6 ASSSPPGLRTDTQY
10 TRBJ2-5 TRBV6-1 ASSAQEETQY
13 TRBJ1-4 TRBV9 ASSVGWARNEKLF
17 TRBJ1-6 TRBV2 ASSERGPPTDAYNSPLH
11 TRBJ2-5 TRBV19 ASSSGQQETQY
14 TRBJ1-6 TRBV5-1 ASSLGTGGNRSPLH
12 TRBJ1-2 TRBV7-9 ASSYARGAVGYT
13 TRBJ2-1 TRBV28 ASTQGGKTYNEQF
12 TRBJ2-1 TRBV4-1 ASSLMTGEDEQF
13 TRBJ1-2 TRBV27 ASSLSSRGNYGYT
14 TRBJ1-1 TRBV30 AWSVADRPMNTEAF
11 TRBJ1-4 TRBV30 AWRDSPNEKLF
12 TRBJ1-1 TRBV27 ASRRRVRDTEAF
11 TRBJ1-1 TRBV12-5 ASGLGGRGKAF
13 TRBJ1-3 TRBV5-1 ASSFGQASGNTIY
14 TRBJ2-3 TRBV25-1 ASSVEAGLGTDTQY
10 TRBJ2-7 TRBV29-1 SVPAGQYEQY
12 TRBJ2-7 TRBV6-5 ASSSNEGTFEQY
12 TRBJ2-3 TRBV5-1 ASSLLQGSDTQY
12 TRBJ2-7 TRBV6-6 ASSAGTGVNEQY
13 TRBJ2-1 TRBV27 ASSLVSGTYNEQF
16 TRBJ2-5 TRBV27 ASSSPGLASDLQETQY
13 TRBJ2-3 TRBV5-1 ASSTGQGAGDTQY
14 TRBJ2-1 TRBV6-1 ASSEEWRRTSGSPF
10 . TRBV6-6 ASSYSMGEQY